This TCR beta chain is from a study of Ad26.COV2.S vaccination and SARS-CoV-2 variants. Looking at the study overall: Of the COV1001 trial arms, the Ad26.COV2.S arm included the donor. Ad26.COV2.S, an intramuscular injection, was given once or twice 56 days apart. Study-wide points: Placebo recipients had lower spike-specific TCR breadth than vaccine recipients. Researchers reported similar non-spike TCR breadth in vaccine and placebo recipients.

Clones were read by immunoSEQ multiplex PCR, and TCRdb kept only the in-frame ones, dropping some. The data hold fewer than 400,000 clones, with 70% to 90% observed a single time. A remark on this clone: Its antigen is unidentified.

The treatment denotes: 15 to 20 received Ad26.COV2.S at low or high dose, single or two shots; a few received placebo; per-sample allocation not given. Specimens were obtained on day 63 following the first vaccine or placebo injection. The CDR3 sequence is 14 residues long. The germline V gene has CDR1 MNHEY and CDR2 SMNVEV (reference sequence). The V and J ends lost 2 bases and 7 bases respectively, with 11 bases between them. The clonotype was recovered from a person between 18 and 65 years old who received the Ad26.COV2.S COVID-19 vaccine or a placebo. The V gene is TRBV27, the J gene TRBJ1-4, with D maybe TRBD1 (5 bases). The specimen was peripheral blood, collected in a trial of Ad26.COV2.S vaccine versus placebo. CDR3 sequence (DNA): TGTGCCAGCAGTTTACAGCAGGGAGGTGAAAAACTGTTTTTT. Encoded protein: CASSLQQGGEKLFF.